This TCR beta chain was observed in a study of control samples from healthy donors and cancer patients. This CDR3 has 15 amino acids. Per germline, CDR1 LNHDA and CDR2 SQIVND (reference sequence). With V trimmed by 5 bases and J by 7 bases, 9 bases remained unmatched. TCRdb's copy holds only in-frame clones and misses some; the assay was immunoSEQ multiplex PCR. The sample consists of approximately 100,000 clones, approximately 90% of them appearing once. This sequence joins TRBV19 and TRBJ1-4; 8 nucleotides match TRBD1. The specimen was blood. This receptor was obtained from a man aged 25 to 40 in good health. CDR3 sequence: CASSPWDRWSEKLFF. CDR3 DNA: TGTGCCAGTAGTCCCTGGGACAGGTGGTCTGAAAAACTGTTTTTT. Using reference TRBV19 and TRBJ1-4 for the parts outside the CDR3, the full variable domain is DGGITQSPKYLFRKEGQNVTLSCEQNLNHDAMYWYRQDPGQGLRLIYYSQIVNDFQKGDIAEGYSVSREKKESFPLTVTSAQKNPTAFYLCASSPWDRWSEKLFFGSGTQLSVL.